The 15 T cell receptor beta chains presented below share a single source sample, sequenced in a study of OX40 agonist ivuxolimab in advanced cancers. Produced via immunoSEQ multiplex PCR; TCRdb's table is partial and in-frame only. Altogether under 85,000 clones are present, about nine tenths being singletons, with the ten largest covering less than 0.7%. The material was CD4+ or CD8+ T cells sorted from blood, obtained in a trial of the OX40 agonist ivuxolimab. The receptors originated from an adult with an advanced solid tumor such as melanoma, head and neck, liver or kidney cancer.

This chain links TRBV5-1 with TRBJ1-2; D is uncertain. This CDR3 is built from 13 residues. V lost 2 bases and J 8 bases, leaving 13 bases between the germline ends. In germline, CDR1 is SGHRS, CDR2 YFSETQ. The CDR3 reads CASSFGPAGGYTF. The CDR3 bases are TGCGCCAGCAGCTTCGGGCCGGCCGGGGGCTACACCTTC.

This sequence joins TRBV5-8 and TRBJ2-4; weak D call: TRBD1 (5 bases). The germline V gene has CDR1 SGHTS and CDR2 YDEGEE. This CDR3 comprises 15 residues. Trimming removed 0 bases from V and 0 bases from J, with 7 bases in between. The CDR3 nucleotides read TGTGCCAGCAGCTTGGGGACATTAGCCAAAAACATTCAGTACTTC. This gives the protein CASSLGTLAKNIQYF.

This chain joins TRBV4-1 and TRBJ1-2, with a possible D match to TRBD1 (6 bases). This CDR3 has 16 amino acids. V lost 4 bases to trimming and J lost 6 bases, with 21 bases between them. The V gene's germline CDR1 is MGHRA and CDR2 YSYEKL. CDR3 nucleotide sequence: TGCGCCAGCAGCCGAGGGCCTTTACAGGGAACGGATGGCTACACCTTC. Its protein product is CASSRGPLQGTDGYTF.

The chain recombines TRBV30 with TRBJ1-2, with 9 bases matching TRBD1. V was clipped by 2 bases and J by 7 bases; unmatched bases: 5. The CDR3 sequence is 13 residues long. Germline V CDR1 and CDR2: GTSNPN, SVGIG (reference sequence). DNA for the CDR3: TGTGCCTGGAGTCCGGACAGGGGTAGTGGCTACACCTTC. Amino acids: CAWSPDRGSGYTF. Using reference TRBV30 and TRBJ1-2 for the parts outside the CDR3, the full variable domain is SQTIHQWPATLVQPVGSPLSLECTVEGTSNPNLYWYRQAAGRGLQLLFYSVGIGQISSEVPQNLSASRPQDRQFILSSKKLLLSDSGFYLCAWSPDRGSGYTFGSGTRLTVV.

This clone was recorded a few times. The V and J genes are TRBV5-8 and TRBJ2-7, with no clear D. CDR1 and CDR2 from the germline V gene are SGHTS and YDEGEE. Deletions cut 0 bases from V and 6 bases from J, with 4 bases between. The CDR3 contains 11 residues. The DNA of the CDR3 is TGTGCCAGCAGCTTGGCGGTCGAGCAGTACTTC. Translating gives CASSLAVEQYF.

This rearrangement joins TRBV7-9 to TRBJ2-2, with 10 bases lining up with TRBD2. The junction had 8 bases not matched to a gene; V was cut back by 3 bases and J by 1 base. Germline CDR1 SEHNR, CDR2 FQNEAQ (reference sequence). The CDR3 contains 18 residues. CDR3 protein: CASSFSPWTSGNTGELFF. The DNA of the CDR3 is TGTGCCAGCAGCTTCTCTCCTTGGACTAGCGGGAACACCGGGGAGCTGTTTTTT.

This chain uses TRBV19 with TRBJ2-2, with D unresolved. Germline CDR1 is LNHDA and CDR2 is SQIVND (reference sequence). CDR3 length equals 13 residues. Between the trimmed V and J ends, which lost 4 bases and 5 bases, there was a span of 8 bases. The CDR3 reads CASSRTYTGELFF. The CDR3, as DNA: TGTGCCAGTAGTAGAACTTATACCGGGGAGCTGTTTTTT.

This clone showed up just once. The J gene is TRBJ1-2, the V gene TRBV28; D unresolved. The CDR3 consists of 17 residues. Trimming left V 3 bases short and J 0 bases short, with 17 bases between. Looked up from germline, CDR1 is MDHEN and CDR2 is SYDVKM. The CDR3 spells CASSFGTAQYANYGYTF. The CDR3 coding sequence is TGTGCCAGCAGTTTTGGAACAGCCCAATACGCTAACTATGGCTACACCTTC.

This clone was detected once. The chain has TRBV30 and TRBJ2-3, with D hard to call. This CDR3 region has 11 residues. The V and J ends lost 5 bases and 5 bases respectively, with 8 bases between them. Germline CDR1 reads GTSNPN; CDR2 reads SVGIG (reference sequence). CDR3 in amino acids: CAWELGDTQYF. CDR3 in DNA: TGTGCCTGGGAACTGGGAGATACGCAGTATTTT.

This chain joins TRBV7-2 and TRBJ2-5; 10 positions agree with TRBD2. Trimming took 2 bases from V and 5 from J; bases not matched to a gene: 5. CDR1 is SGHTA, CDR2 FQGNSA, per germline. The CDR3 contains 15 residues. The CDR3 bases are TGTGCCAGCAGCTTACTGGGTAGCGGGGGGGAGACCCAGTACTTC. This gives the protein CASSLLGSGGETQYF. Based on the CDR3 plus reference TRBV7-2 and TRBJ2-5, the full variable domain is GAGVSQSPSNKVTEKGKDVELRCDPISGHTALYWYRQSLGQGLEFLIYFQGNSAPDKSGLPSDRFSAERTGGSVSTLTIQRTQQEDSAVYLCASSLLGSGGETQYFGPGTRLLVL.

About this clone: The sample has other DNA sequences that encode this CDR3 too. The rearrangement links TRBV9 to TRBJ2-1; 11 bases match TRBD2. CDR3 length equals 14 residues. The J segment lost 6 bases and the V segment lost 3 bases, leaving 2 bases of the junction unmatched. Germline values: CDR1 SGDLS, CDR2 YYNGEE. CDR3 protein: CASSAGLAGNEQFF. The CDR3, as DNA: TGTGCCAGCAGCGCCGGACTAGCGGGCAATGAGCAGTTCTTC.

The J gene is TRBJ2-5, the V gene TRBV30, with D unclear. The V and J ends lost 0 bases and 4 bases respectively, with 12 bases between them. CDR1 GTSNPN and CDR2 SVGIG come from the germline V gene (reference sequence). The CDR3 totals 14 residues. CDR3 amino acids: CAWSVRYSPETQYF. CDR3 bases: TGTGCCTGGAGTGTCCGTTATTCGCCAGAGACCCAGTACTTC.

Written as DNA, the CDR3 is TGTGCCAGCTCACGCTTTGGGGGAGGGACATCTCCCTACGAGCAGTACTTC. Translated: CASSRFGGGTSPYEQYF. This chain links TRBV18 with TRBJ2-7; D might be TRBD2 (7 bases). CDR1 is KGHSH and CDR2 is LQKENI in the germline V gene. V was pared by 4 bases and J by 2 bases, with 21 bases between. The CDR3 has 17 residues.

The chain employs TRBV18 and TRBJ1-2; 7 bases agree with TRBD1. The length of the CDR3 is 16 residues. In germline, CDR1 is KGHSH, CDR2 LQKENI. Trimming took 3 bases from V and 3 from J; bases not matched to a gene: 10. CDR3: CASSPGSQGIHYGYTF. DNA for the CDR3: TGTGCCAGCTCACCGGGCTCACAGGGGATCCACTATGGCTACACCTTC.

J is TRBJ2-7 and V is TRBV4-2; a weak D match, TRBD2 (6 bases). There are 15 residues in the CDR3. CDR1 and CDR2 (germline): LGHNA, YNFKEQ. V lost 4 bases to trimming and J lost 1 base, with 14 bases between them. The CDR3 DNA reads as TGTGCCAGCAGCCCCGGAGTAGCGGTGTCCTACGAGCAGTACTTC. This encodes CASSPGVAVSYEQYF.